This TCR beta chain stems from a study of OX40 agonist ivuxolimab in advanced cancers. Points from the study as a whole: Clonal expansion from baseline to week 6 occurred in both CD4+ and CD8+ T cells.

Profiling relied on immunoSEQ multiplex PCR, and the TCRdb table lists in-frame clones only, not all of them. The data hold 55,000 to 70,000 clones, with 86% observed a single time. The CDR3 is made up of 23 amino acids. The V end was cut by 1 base, the J end by 0 bases, with 31 bases between. Per germline, CDR1 LNHNV and CDR2 YYDKDF (reference sequence). Details on this clone: Its antigen remains unknown.

This receptor was taken from an adult with an advanced solid tumor such as melanoma, head and neck, liver or kidney cancer. The V and J genes are TRBV15 and TRBJ2-1; D possibly corresponds to TRBD2 (6 bases). The specimen was CD4+ or CD8+ T cells sorted from blood, collected in a trial of the OX40 agonist ivuxolimab. In nucleotides, the CDR3 is TGTGCCACCAGCAGAGGTGGGGGGACGGACTCGAAATTTGGATTTAGCTCCTACAATGAGCAGTTCTTC. Its translation: CATSRGGGTDSKFGFSSYNEQFF.